The 9 T cell receptor beta chains given below trace back to one sample, sequenced in a study of PD-1 blockade in classical Hodgkin lymphoma. Measured with immunoSEQ multiplex PCR; TCRdb has only the in-frame clones, and not every one. The top ten clones hold roughly 13% of a sample with about 50,000 clones, roughly 90% of them seen once. Time point: cycle 4 day 1 (C4D1), after more than five weeks of nivolumab. All patients relapsed after autologous stem cell transplantation, and brentuximab vedotin exposure varied. This specimen was peripheral blood mononuclear cells (PBMCs), taken before the fourth cycle of nivolumab. The source is a human donor with classical Hodgkin lymphoma.

The chain carries TRBV6-5 and TRBJ1-5; tentative D call: TRBD1 (6 bases). The CDR3 sequence is 15 residues long. Trimming took off 5 bases at V and 4 bases at J, with 15 bases between the two ends. Germline lookup yields CDR1 MNHEY and CDR2 SVGAGI. The CDR3 sequence: CASSQRDTRNQPQHF. The CDR3 coding sequence is TGTGCCAGCAGTCAACGGGACACTAGGAATCAGCCCCAGCATTTT.

The chain links TRBV2 to TRBJ2-7; D is unclear. V shed 4 bases and J shed 0 bases, with 7 bases lying between them. There are 13 residues in the CDR3. CDR1 and CDR2 (germline): SNHLY, FYNNEI. CDR3 sequence (DNA): TGTGCCAGCAGTGTACGGGTCTCCTACGAGCAGTACTTC. Its protein product is CASSVRVSYEQYF.

The sample holds one count of this clone. The chain combines TRBV29-1 with TRBJ1-2; no definite D call. The CDR3 has 16 amino acids. V dropped 4 bases and J dropped 0 bases, with 18 bases sitting between them. Germline V gene sequence: CDR1 SQVTM, CDR2 ANQGSEA. Here the CDR3 DNA reads TGCAGCGTTGCCACCGTTGGGGAGGCAACTAACTATGGCTACACCTTC. Protein sequence: CSVATVGEATNYGYTF.

The V and J genes are TRBV19 and TRBJ2-7, with D possibly matching TRBD2 (5 bases). V lost 1 base and J 0 bases, leaving 10 bases between the germline ends. Per the germline V gene, CDR1 is LNHDA and CDR2 is SQIVND (reference sequence). The CDR3 is 15 amino acids. CDR3 amino acids: CASSIVRLNSYEQYF. The CDR3 nucleotides read TGTGCCAGTAGTATAGTCCGACTAAACTCCTACGAGCAGTACTTC.

This clone showed up just a few times. The chain has TRBV18 and TRBJ1-2; no reliable D call. The CDR3 loop spans 12 amino acids. CDR1 is KGHSH, CDR2 LQKENI, per germline. V shed 5 bases and J shed 4 bases, with 8 bases lying between them. CDR3: CASSDQSYGYTF. CDR3 DNA sequence: TGTGCCAGCTCAGATCAAAGCTATGGCTACACCTTC.

The J gene is TRBJ2-3, the V gene TRBV5-4; the D is unclear. This CDR3 contains 13 residues. Trimming shortened V by 5 bases and J by 3 bases, and 10 bases separated the two germline ends. Germline V lookup: CDR1 SGHNT, CDR2 YYREEE (reference sequence). The CDR3 is CASRNELTDTQYF. The CDR3 DNA reads as TGTGCCAGCAGGAACGAATTAACAGATACGCAGTATTTT. The complete variable domain, with remaining parts taken from reference TRBV5-4 and TRBJ2-3, reads ETGVTQSPTHLIKTRGQQVTLRCSSQSGHNTVSWYQQALGQGPQFIFQYYREEENGRGNFPPRFSGLQFPNYSSELNVNALELDDSALYLCASRNELTDTQYFGPGTRLTVL.

This clone was recorded once. This chain connects TRBV5-1 to TRBJ2-1; 8 bases match TRBD2. Germline values: CDR1 SGHRS, CDR2 YFSETQ. J gave up 2 bases and V 3 bases, and 7 bases lay outside the gene matches. The CDR3 is 16 residues long. CDR3 residues: CASSSLAGRAYNEQFF. The CDR3 DNA reads as TGCGCCAGCAGCTCGCTAGCGGGTAGAGCCTACAATGAGCAGTTCTTC. Supplemented by reference TRBV5-1 and TRBJ2-1, the full variable domain reads KAGVTQTPRYLIKTRGQQVTLSCSPISGHRSVSWYQQTPGQGLQFLFEYFSETQRNKGNFPGRFSGRQFSNSRSEMNVSTLELGDSALYLCASSSLAGRAYNEQFFGPGTRLTVL.

This sequence joins TRBV25-1 and TRBJ2-7; D possibly corresponds to TRBD1 (6 bases). This CDR3 spans 14 amino acids. V dropped 5 bases and J dropped 3 bases, with 14 bases sitting between them. Germline V CDR1 and CDR2: MGHDK, SYGVNS. CDR3 DNA sequence: TGTGCCAGCAGTCGGATGGACAGTAGCTACGAGCAGTACTTC. It yields the protein CASSRMDSSYEQYF.

V gene TRBV29-1 combines with J gene TRBJ2-7; possibly TRBD2 for D (5 bases). The V gene lost 1 base and the J gene lost 3 bases, with 7 bases spanning the gap. This CDR3 has 12 residues. Germline CDR1 and CDR2: SQVTM and ANQGSEA. The CDR3 DNA reads TGCAGCGTTGAAGGGACTCTCTACGAGCAGTACTTC. Protein sequence: CSVEGTLYEQYF.